Listed here are 9 T cell receptor beta chains from one sample, sequenced in a study of CD8 T cells in ankylosing spondylitis (dated by TCRdb to about 2017). Paper-wide results and their limitations: A TCR beta motif of several highly homologous amino acid variants appeared characteristic of blood from ankylosing spondylitis patients.

These TCRs' antigens remain unknown. Library preparation was by 5' RACE. Sequencing relied on an Illumina HiSeq 2500. TCRdb reworked the public reads: Q25 trimming with fastp, MiXCR clone assembly, productive beta chains retained. Here each entry gathers all rows of one CDR3 protein and keeps the most common genes and DNA. Counted in this sample were roughly 670,000 distinct CDR3 sequences; around a fifth of them appeared once. Over 15% of the sample is in the top ten clones. Material for sequencing was blood, either unsorted or a sorted T cell fraction (not recorded which). Receptor source: a male donor with ankylosing spondylitis.

This chain joins TRBV6-6 and TRBJ2-5; D may correspond to TRBD1 or TRBD2 (5 bases each). The CDR3 is made up of 12 amino acids. V was trimmed by 8 bases and J by 5 bases, leaving 12 bases between them. Germline V gene data show CDR1 as MNHNY and CDR2 as SVGAGI (reference sequence). The CDR3 protein is CASQLWGETQYF. The CDR3 DNA reads TGTGCCAGCCAACTTTGGGGGGAGACCCAGTACTTC.

This clonotype was detected once. This chain links TRBV5-5 with TRBJ2-2, with D hard to call. CDR3 length: 14 residues. Trimming removed 2 bases from V and 8 bases from J, with 13 bases in between. Germline-derived CDR1 and CDR2 are SGHKS and YYEKEE (reference sequence). The DNA for the CDR3 is TGTGCCAGCAGCTTTCTAACATCTTCGGGGGAGCTGTTTTTT. The encoded protein is CASSFLTSSGELFF.

A note on this clonotype: One base away lies a much larger clone, so this may be a sequencing read error. The V and J genes are TRBV6-1 and TRBJ2-7; D is possibly TRBD1 or TRBD2 (5 bases each). Germline CDR1 and CDR2: MNHNS and SASEGT. V was pared by 7 bases and J by 0 bases, with 7 bases between. The CDR3 totals 12 residues. This CDR3 reads CASTGASYEQYF. DNA for the CDR3: TGTGCCAGCACCGGGGCCTCCTACGAGCAGTACTTC.

This clonotype was counted between two and nine times. The CDR3 sequence: CAISEKGNEQFF. Written as DNA, the CDR3 is TGTGCCATCAGTGAGAAGGGAAATGAGCAGTTCTTC. V and J are TRBV10-3 and TRBJ2-1; no clear D. The CDR3 extends over 12 amino acids. Per the germline V gene, CDR1 is ENHRY and CDR2 is SYGVKD. The V end lost 2 bases, the J end lost 7 bases, and 6 bases lay between the germline ends.

This clonotype was recorded a few times. The rearrangement links TRBV15 to TRBJ2-1, with D possibly matching TRBD1 (5 bases). Germline loops: CDR1 LNHNV, CDR2 YYDKDF (reference sequence). CDR3 length equals 13 residues. The V gene lost 8 bases and the J gene lost 5 bases, with 13 bases spanning the gap. In DNA form, the CDR3 reads TGTGCCACCGCCCCAGGGTTCGACAATGAGCAGTTCTTC. It encodes CATAPGFDNEQFF.

This rearrangement joins TRBV28 to TRBJ2-1; a weak D match, TRBD2 (5 bases). The germline V and J ends were trimmed by 4 bases and 3 bases, with 16 bases remaining between them. This CDR3 contains 16 residues. The germline V gene has CDR1 MDHEN and CDR2 SYDVKM. The CDR3 DNA is TGTGCCAGCAGTTCCAGACGTGGCGGGCACTACAATGAGCAGTTCTTC. Encoded protein: CASSSRRGGHYNEQFF.

V usage is TRBV6-1 and J usage is TRBJ1-1, with 9 bases that match TRBD1. The CDR3 is 15 residues long. Per the germline V gene, CDR1 is MNHNS and CDR2 is SASEGT. The ends lost 6 bases at V and 5 bases at J; junction bases unmatched: 10. The CDR3 DNA sequence: TGTGCCAGCAGCCGGGGGGGACAGGGATGGACTGAAGCTTTCTTT. Translating it yields CASSRGGQGWTEAFF.

There are a few counts of this clonotype. The chain couples TRBV5-1 to TRBJ2-1, with 7 bases matching TRBD2. V shed 4 bases and J 0 bases; nucleotides not matched to a gene: 7. The length of the CDR3 is 16 residues. The germline V gene has CDR1 SGHRS and CDR2 YFSETQ. CDR3 sequence: CASSLRGSGSYNEQFF. In nucleotides, the CDR3 is TGCGCCAGCAGCCTCCGCGGGAGTGGCTCCTACAATGAGCAGTTCTTC.

This clonotype was seen only a few times. This chain connects TRBV20-1 to TRBJ2-4; the D is unclear. Trimming left V 2 bases short and J 5 bases short, with 7 bases between. In germline, CDR1 is DFQATT, CDR2 SNEGSKA (reference sequence). The CDR3 length is 12 residues. The CDR3 sequence: CSARLVQNIQYF. The CDR3 bases are TGCAGTGCTAGACTAGTCCAAAACATTCAGTACTTC.